The T cell receptor (beta chain) described here comes from a study of T cell responses to AZD1222 COVID-19 vaccine. Study-wide points: Clonal diversity was possibly underestimated, and the donors were mostly white British, with more females. Just five to seven AZD1222 recipients tested seropositive at baseline. A reported finding is that nearly half of spike-specific TCRs target unmutated variant regions.

Assay: immunoSEQ multiplex PCR; the TCRdb copy retains only in-frame clones and omits some. This table has some 150,000 clones, around nine tenths appearing once. This clone was recorded once. Its antigen is currently unknown. Germline CDR1 is MDHEN and CDR2 is SYDVKM. The trim removed 3 bases at V and 6 bases at J, leaving 16 bases unmatched. This CDR3 contains 17 residues. This chain links TRBV28 with TRBJ2-7; 8 bases fit TRBD1. This specimen was peripheral blood, taken on day 0 of AZD1222 vaccination. The receptor's source is an adult in good health. The CDR3 DNA follows: TGTGCCAGCAGTTTCCCCCGAGGACAGGGAATTTCGGTCGAGCAGTACTTC. Its protein is CASSFPRGQGISVEQYF.